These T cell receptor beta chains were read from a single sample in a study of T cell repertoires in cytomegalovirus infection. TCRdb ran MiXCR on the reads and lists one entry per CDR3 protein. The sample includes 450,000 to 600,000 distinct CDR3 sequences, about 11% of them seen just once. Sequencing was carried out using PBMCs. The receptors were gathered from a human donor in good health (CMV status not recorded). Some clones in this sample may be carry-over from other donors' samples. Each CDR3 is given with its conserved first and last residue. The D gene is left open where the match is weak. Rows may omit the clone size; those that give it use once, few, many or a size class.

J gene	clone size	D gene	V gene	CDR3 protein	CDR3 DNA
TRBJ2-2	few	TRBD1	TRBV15	CATSLKVGQGGTGELFF	TGTGCCACCAGCCTTAAAGTGGGACAGGGTGGCACCGGGGAGCTGTTTTTT
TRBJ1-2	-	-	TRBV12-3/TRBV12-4	CASIGASAGYTF	TGTGCCAGCATTGGGGCCTCTGCTGGCTACACCTTC
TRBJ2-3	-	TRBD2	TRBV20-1	CSARDFRTSGTDTQYF	TGCAGTGCTAGAGATTTTCGGACTAGCGGCACAGATACGCAGTATTTT
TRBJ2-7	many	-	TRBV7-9	CASSLDQGPHEQYF	TGTGCCAGCAGCTTAGATCAAGGGCCCCACGAGCAGTACTTC
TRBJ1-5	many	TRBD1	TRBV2	CASSKLQGAGQPQHF	TGTGCCAGCTCTAAATTACAGGGGGCAGGACAGCCCCAGCATTTT
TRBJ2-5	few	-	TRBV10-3	CAIGQGLGETQYF	TGTGCCATCGGGCAGGGACTGGGGGAGACCCAGTACTTC
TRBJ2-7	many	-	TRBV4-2	CASNRDNTQGEQYF	TGTGCCAGCAACCGAGACAACACCCAGGGCGAGCAGTACTTC
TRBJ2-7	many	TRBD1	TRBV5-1	CASSLGGTALGAYEQYF	TGCGCCAGCAGCTTGGGTGGGACAGCTTTAGGGGCCTACGAGCAGTACTTC
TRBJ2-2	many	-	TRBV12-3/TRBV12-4	CASSFRTGELFF	TGTGCCAGCAGTTTCCGTACCGGGGAGCTGTTTTTT
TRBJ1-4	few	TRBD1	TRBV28	CASSFPTGGNEKLFF	TGTGCCAGCAGTTTCCCGACAGGGGGTAATGAAAAACTGTTTTTT
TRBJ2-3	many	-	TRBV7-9	CASSSNPTDTQYF	TGTGCCAGCAGCTCAAATCCGACAGATACGCAGTATTTT
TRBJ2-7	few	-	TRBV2	CASMGAIEQYF	TGTGCCAGCATGGGGGCAATTGAGCAGTACTTC
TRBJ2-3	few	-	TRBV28	CASSLSGTQGDTQYF	TGTGCCAGCAGTTTATCCGGGACTCAAGGGGATACGCAGTATTTT
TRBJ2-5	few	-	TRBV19	CASSSSGPRETQYF	TGTGCCAGTAGTTCATCCGGGCCTCGAGAGACCCAGTACTTC
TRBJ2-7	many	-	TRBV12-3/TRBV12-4	CASSLRPYYEQYF	TGTGCCAGCAGTTTAAGGCCCTACTACGAGCAGTACTTC
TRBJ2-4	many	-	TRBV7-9	CASSAVGLAKNIQYF	TGTGCCAGCAGCGCAGTGGGGTTAGCCAAAAACATTCAGTACTTC
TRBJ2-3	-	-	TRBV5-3	CASSSGGLSSTDTQYF	TGTGCCAGCAGCTCAGGAGGCCTCTCTAGCACAGATACGCAGTATTTT
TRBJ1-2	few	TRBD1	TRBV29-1	CSVEHSGGAGYTF	TGCAGCGTTGAACATTCAGGGGGGGCGGGCTACACCTTC